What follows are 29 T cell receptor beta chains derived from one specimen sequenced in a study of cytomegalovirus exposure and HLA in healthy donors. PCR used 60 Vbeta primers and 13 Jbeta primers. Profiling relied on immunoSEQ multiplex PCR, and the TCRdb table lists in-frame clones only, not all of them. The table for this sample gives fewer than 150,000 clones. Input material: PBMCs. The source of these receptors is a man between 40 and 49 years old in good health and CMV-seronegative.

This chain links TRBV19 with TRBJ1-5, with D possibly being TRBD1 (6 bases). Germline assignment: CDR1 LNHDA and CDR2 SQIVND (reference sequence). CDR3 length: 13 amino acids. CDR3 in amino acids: CAAGQYSNQPQHF. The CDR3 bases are TGTGCTGCTGGACAGTATAGCAATCAGCCCCAGCATTTT.

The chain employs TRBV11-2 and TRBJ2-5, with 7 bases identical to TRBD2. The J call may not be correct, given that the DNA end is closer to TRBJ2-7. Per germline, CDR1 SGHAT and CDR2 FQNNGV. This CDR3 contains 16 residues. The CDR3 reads CASSPVGGTGSYEQYF. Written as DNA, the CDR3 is TGTGCCAGCAGCCCCGTCGGGGGGACCGGATCGTACGAGCAGTACTTC.

CDR3 bases: TGCGCCAGCAGCCAAGTAGGAACAGGGGACTACGAGCAGTACTTC. Protein product: CASSQVGTGDYEQYF. The chain has TRBV4-1 and TRBJ2-7, with 7 bases aligning to TRBD1. The germline gives CDR1 MGHRA, CDR2 YSYEKL. This CDR3 comprises 15 residues. V was pared by 1 base and J by 3 bases, with 6 bases of the junction left unmatched.

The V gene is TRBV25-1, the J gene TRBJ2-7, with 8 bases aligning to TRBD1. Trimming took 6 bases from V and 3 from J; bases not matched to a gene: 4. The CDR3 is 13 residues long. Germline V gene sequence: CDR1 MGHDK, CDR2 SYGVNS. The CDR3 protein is CASSGTGGYEQYF. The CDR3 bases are TGTGCCAGCAGCGGGACAGGAGGCTACGAGCAGTACTTC.

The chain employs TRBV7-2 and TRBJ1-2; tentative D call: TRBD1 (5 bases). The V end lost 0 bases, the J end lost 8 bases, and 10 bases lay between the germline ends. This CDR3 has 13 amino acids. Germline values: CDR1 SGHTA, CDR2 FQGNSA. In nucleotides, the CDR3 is TGTGCCAGCAGCTTAGCAGGGGAGGGCGGCTACACCTTC. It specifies CASSLAGEGGYTF.

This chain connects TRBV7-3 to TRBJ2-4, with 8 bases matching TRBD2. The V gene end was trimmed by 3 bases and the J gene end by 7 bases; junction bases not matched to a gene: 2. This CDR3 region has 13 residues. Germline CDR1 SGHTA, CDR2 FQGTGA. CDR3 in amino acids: CASSFGGANIQYF. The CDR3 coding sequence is TGTGCCAGCAGCTTCGGGGGGGCTAACATTCAGTACTTC.

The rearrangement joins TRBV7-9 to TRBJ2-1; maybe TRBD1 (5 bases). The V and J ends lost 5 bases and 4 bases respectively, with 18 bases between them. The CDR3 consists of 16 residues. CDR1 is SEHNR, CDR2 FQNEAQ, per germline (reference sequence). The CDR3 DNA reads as TGTGCCAGCAGCCTGACCAGGGTATCAGGGTACAATGAGCAGTTCTTC. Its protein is CASSLTRVSGYNEQFF.

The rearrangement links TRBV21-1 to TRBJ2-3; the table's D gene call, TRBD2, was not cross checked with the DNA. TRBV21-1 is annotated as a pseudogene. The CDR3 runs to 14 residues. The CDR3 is CATLSVTVPDTQYF. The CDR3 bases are TGTGCCACTCTCAGCGTTACCGTCCCAGATACGCAGTATTTT.

The DNA of the CDR3 is TGTGCCAGCAGCCCAAGCGGGGGGGGCCCCACAGATACGCAGTATTTT. It codes for CASSPSGGGPTDTQYF. The V call is TRBV9, the J call TRBJ2-3, with 10 bases aligning to TRBD2. J gave up 2 bases and V 4 bases, and 7 bases lay outside the gene matches. This CDR3 contains 16 residues. Germline assignment: CDR1 SGDLS and CDR2 YYNGEE.

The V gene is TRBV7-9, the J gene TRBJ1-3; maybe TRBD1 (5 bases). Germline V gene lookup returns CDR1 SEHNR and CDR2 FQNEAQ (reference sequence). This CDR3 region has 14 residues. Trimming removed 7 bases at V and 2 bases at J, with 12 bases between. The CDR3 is CASTPAGPGNTIYF. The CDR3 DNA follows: TGTGCCAGCACCCCAGCAGGGCCTGGAAACACCATATATTTT.

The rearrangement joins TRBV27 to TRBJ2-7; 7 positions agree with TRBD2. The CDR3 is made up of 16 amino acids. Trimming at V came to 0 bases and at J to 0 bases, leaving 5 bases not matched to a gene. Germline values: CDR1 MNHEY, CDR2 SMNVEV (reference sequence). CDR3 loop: CASSLSWGGYSYEQYF. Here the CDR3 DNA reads TGTGCCAGCAGTTTATCTTGGGGGGGGTACTCCTACGAGCAGTACTTC.

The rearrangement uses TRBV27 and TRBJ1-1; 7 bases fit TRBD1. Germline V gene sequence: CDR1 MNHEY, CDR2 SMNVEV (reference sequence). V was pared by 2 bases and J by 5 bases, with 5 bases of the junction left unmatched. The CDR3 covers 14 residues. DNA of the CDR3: TGTGCCAGCAGTTTAGAGGGGGCTTGGACTGAAGCTTTCTTT. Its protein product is CASSLEGAWTEAFF.

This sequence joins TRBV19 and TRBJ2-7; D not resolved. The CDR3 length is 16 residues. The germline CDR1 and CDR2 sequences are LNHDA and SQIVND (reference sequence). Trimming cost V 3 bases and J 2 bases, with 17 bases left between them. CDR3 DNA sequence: TGTGCCAGTAGTATGTATATACGGCAGGAAACCTACGAGCAGTACTTC. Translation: CASSMYIRQETYEQYF.

CDR3 in DNA: TGTGCCAGCAGACCAATAGGGACTAGCGGGTACGAGCAGTACTTC. This translates into CASRPIGTSGYEQYF. The chain couples TRBV11-2 to TRBJ2-7, with TRBD2 matching 12 bases. J lost 4 bases, V lost 6 bases, and 7 bases had no gene match. CDR3 length: 15 amino acids. CDR1 and CDR2 from the germline V gene are SGHAT and FQNNGV. Together with reference TRBV11-2 and TRBJ2-7, the CDR3 gives the full variable domain: EAGVAQSPRYKIIEKRQSVAFWCNPISGHATLYWYQQILGQGPKLLIQFQNNGVVDDSQLPKDRFSAERLKGVDSTLKIQPAKLEDSAVYLCASRPIGTSGYEQYFGPGTRLTVT.

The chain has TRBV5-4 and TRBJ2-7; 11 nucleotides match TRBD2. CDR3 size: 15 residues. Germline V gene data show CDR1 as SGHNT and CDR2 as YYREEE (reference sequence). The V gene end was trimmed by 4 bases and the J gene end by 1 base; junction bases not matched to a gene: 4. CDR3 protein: CASSGLAGGSYEQYF. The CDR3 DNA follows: TGTGCCAGCAGCGGCCTAGCGGGGGGATCCTACGAGCAGTACTTC.

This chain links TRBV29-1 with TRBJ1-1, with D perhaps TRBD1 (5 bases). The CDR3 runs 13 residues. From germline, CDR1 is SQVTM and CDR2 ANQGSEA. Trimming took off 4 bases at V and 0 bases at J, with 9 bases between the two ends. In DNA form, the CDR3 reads TGCAGCGTTGGGGAGGGGATGAACACTGAAGCTTTCTTT. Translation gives CSVGEGMNTEAFF.

The CDR3 DNA is TGTGCCAGCAGCCCCTGGGCCCCGGCGGGTAATTCACCCCTCCACTTT. The encoded protein is CASSPWAPAGNSPLHF. This chain joins TRBV11-2 and TRBJ1-6; D remains unclear. Looked up from germline, CDR1 is SGHAT and CDR2 is FQNNGV. CDR3 length: 16 amino acids. Trimming cost V 5 bases and J 6 bases, with 17 bases left between them.

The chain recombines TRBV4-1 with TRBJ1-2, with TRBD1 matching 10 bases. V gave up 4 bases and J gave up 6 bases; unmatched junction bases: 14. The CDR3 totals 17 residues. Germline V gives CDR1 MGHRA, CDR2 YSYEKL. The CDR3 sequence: CASSLSPGQGKRDGYTF. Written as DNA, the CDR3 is TGCGCCAGCAGCCTCTCCCCGGGACAGGGGAAAAGGGATGGCTACACCTTC.

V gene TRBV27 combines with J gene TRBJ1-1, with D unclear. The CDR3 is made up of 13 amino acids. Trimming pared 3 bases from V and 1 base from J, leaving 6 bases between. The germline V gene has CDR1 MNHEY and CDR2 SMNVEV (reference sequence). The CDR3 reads CASSFGGNTEAFF. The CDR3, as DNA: TGTGCCAGCAGTTTCGGTGGGAACACTGAAGCTTTCTTT.

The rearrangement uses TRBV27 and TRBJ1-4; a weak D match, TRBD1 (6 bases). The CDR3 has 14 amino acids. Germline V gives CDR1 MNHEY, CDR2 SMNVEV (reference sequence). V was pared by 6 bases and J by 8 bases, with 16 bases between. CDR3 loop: CASSPGHLREKLFF. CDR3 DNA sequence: TGTGCCAGCAGCCCGGGACACCTCCGCGAAAAACTGTTTTTT. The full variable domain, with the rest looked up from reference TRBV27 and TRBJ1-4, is EAQVTQNPRYLITVTGKKLTVTCSQNMNHEYMSWYRQDPGLGLRQIYYSMNVEVTDKGDVPEGYKVSRKEKRNFPLILESPSPNQTSLYFCASSPGHLREKLFFGSGTQLSVL.

DNA of the CDR3: TGTGCCAGCCGGGACAGCCTTGAAAAACTGTTTTTT. Residues: CASRDSLEKLFF. The chain couples TRBV6-5 to TRBJ1-4, with TRBD1 matching over 7 bases. The CDR3 covers 12 residues. CDR1 is MNHEY, CDR2 SVGAGI, per germline. J gave up 7 bases and V 8 bases, and 4 bases lay outside the gene matches.

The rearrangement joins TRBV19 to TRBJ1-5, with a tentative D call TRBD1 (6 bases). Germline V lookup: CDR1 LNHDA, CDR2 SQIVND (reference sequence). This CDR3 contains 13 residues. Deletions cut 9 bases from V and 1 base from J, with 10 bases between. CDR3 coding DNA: TGTGCCAGGCCGACAGGAAGCAATCAGCCCCAGCATTTT. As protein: CARPTGSNQPQHF.

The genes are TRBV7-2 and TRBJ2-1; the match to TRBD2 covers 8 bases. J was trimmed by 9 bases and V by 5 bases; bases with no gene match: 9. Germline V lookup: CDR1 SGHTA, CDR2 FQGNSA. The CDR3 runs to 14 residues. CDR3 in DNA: TGTGCCAGCAGCACACGAACTAGCGGAGGTGAGCAGTTCTTC. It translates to CASSTRTSGGEQFF.

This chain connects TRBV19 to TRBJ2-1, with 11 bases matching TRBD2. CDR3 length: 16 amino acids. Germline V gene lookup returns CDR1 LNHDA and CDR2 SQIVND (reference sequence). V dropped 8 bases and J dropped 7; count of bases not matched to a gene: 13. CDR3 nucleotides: TGTGCCAGTGGGAGGGGGCTGACTAGCGGGGTGAATGAGCAGTTCTTC. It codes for CASGRGLTSGVNEQFF. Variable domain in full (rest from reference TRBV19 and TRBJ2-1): DGGITQSPKYLFRKEGQNVTLSCEQNLNHDAMYWYRQDPGQGLRLIYYSQIVNDFQKGDIAEGYSVSREKKESFPLTVTSAQKNPTAFYLCASGRGLTSGVNEQFFGPGTRLTVL.

CDR3 sequence reads: CASSFRLAGDQETQYF. CDR3 in DNA: TGTGCCAGCAGCTTTCGGCTAGCGGGGGACCAAGAGACCCAGTACTTC. The rearrangement uses TRBV5-4 and TRBJ2-5; 10 bases align to TRBD2. V was pared by 2 bases and J by 0 bases, with 4 bases of the junction left unmatched. Per the germline V gene, CDR1 is SGHNT and CDR2 is YYREEE (reference sequence). This CDR3 spans 16 amino acids.

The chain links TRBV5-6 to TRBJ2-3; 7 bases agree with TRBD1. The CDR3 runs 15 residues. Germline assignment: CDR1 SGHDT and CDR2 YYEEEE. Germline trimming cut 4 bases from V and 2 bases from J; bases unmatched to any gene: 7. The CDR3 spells CASSKGTEYTDTQYF. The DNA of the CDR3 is TGTGCCAGCAGCAAAGGGACAGAATACACAGATACGCAGTATTTT.

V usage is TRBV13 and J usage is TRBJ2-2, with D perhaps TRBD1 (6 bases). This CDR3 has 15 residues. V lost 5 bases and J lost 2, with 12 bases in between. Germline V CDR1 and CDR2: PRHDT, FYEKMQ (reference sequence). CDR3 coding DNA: TGTGCCAGCAGCACGACGGGACACAACACCGGGGAGCTGTTTTTT. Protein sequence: CASSTTGHNTGELFF.

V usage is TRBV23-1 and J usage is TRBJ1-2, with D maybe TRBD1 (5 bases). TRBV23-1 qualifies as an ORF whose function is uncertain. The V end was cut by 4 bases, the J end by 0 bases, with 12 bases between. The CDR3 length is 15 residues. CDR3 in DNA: TGCGCCAGCAGTCGTGGGGGGGAGGCTAACTATGGCTACACCTTC. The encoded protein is CASSRGGEANYGYTF.

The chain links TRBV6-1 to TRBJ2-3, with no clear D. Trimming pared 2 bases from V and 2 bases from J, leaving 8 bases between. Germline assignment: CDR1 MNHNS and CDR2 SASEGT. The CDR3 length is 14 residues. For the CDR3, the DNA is TGTGCCAGCAGTGAAATCTGGCCCACAGATACGCAGTATTTT. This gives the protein CASSEIWPTDTQYF.